The 13 T cell receptor beta chains listed next were all sequenced from one sample in a study of cytomegalovirus exposure and HLA in healthy donors. PCR involved 60 Vbeta and 13 Jbeta primers. TCRdb's copy holds only in-frame clones and misses some; the assay was immunoSEQ multiplex PCR. Of around 86,000 clones in the sample, roughly 79% are singletons; the top ten hold 6%. Sequenced material: PBMCs. The receptors here all came from a female donor in good health and CMV-seronegative.

The V call is TRBV7-9, the J call TRBJ1-2; D is ambiguous. Trimming stripped 3 bases from V and 4 bases from J, with 15 bases between. The CDR3 is 15 amino acids. Looked up from germline, CDR1 is SEHNR and CDR2 is FQNEAQ (reference sequence). The DNA for the CDR3 is TGTGCCAGCAGCTTCGGGGATCCAGCGTTCTATGGCTACACCTTC. Protein sequence: CASSFGDPAFYGYTF. The full variable domain, its missing parts supplied by reference TRBV7-9 and TRBJ1-2, is DTGVSQNPRHKITKRGQNVTFRCDPISEHNRLYWYRQTLGQGPEFLTYFQNEAQLEKSRLLSDRFSAERPKGSFSTLEIQRTEQGDSAMYLCASSFGDPAFYGYTFGSGTRLTVV.

The chain combines TRBV2 with TRBJ2-6; no definite D call. Trimming took 0 bases from V and 4 from J, leaving 7 bases between them. Germline-derived CDR1 and CDR2 are SNHLY and FYNNEI. The CDR3 totals 15 residues. In nucleotides, the CDR3 is TGTGCCAGCAGTGAAGCCCCGTTGGGGGCCAACGTCCTGACTTTC. Its protein product is CASSEAPLGANVLTF.

The J gene is TRBJ2-3, the V gene TRBV6-5; D gene unclear. This CDR3 comprises 12 residues. Trimming left V 4 bases short and J 6 bases short, with 8 bases between. Germline lookup yields CDR1 MNHEY and CDR2 SVGAGI. CDR3 nucleotides: TGTGCCAGCAGTTCCTCCGGGGATACGCAGTATTTT. Translated: CASSSSGDTQYF.

The chain carries TRBV7-9 and TRBJ2-5, with 7 bases that match TRBD1. The CDR3 has 16 amino acids. V was clipped by 0 bases and J by 1 base; unmatched bases: 5. Germline V lookup: CDR1 SEHNR, CDR2 FQNEAQ (reference sequence). The CDR3, as DNA: TGTGCCAGCAGCTTAGCAAATCAGGGGGTCCAAGAGACCCAGTACTTC. It is translated as CASSLANQGVQETQYF. The full variable domain, with the rest looked up from reference TRBV7-9 and TRBJ2-5, is DTGVSQNPRHKITKRGQNVTFRCDPISEHNRLYWYRQTLGQGPEFLTYFQNEAQLEKSRLLSDRFSAERPKGSFSTLEIQRTEQGDSAMYLCASSLANQGVQETQYFGPGTRLLVL.

The chain joins TRBV19 to TRBJ2-3; the match to TRBD2 covers 7 bases. Germline V gene lookup returns CDR1 LNHDA and CDR2 SQIVND (reference sequence). This CDR3 comprises 17 residues. The ends lost 3 bases at V and 0 bases at J; junction bases unmatched: 9. The CDR3 DNA reads TGTGCCAGTAGTATTTCCGGACTAGAGACTAGCACAGATACGCAGTATTTT. It specifies CASSISGLETSTDTQYF.

This clone was found a few times. The chain combines TRBV6-1 with TRBJ1-6; no clear D. V shed 1 base and J shed 0 bases, with 4 bases lying between them. CDR1 and CDR2 from the germline V gene are MNHNS and SASEGT. The CDR3 loop spans 15 amino acids. As DNA, the CDR3 is TGTGCCAGCAGTGAAGGCAGCTCCTATAATTCACCCCTCCACTTT. It encodes CASSEGSSYNSPLHF.

The rearrangement links TRBV14 to TRBJ1-1, with 7 bases that match TRBD1. CDR1 is SGHDN, CDR2 FVKESK, per germline. This CDR3 spans 15 amino acids. Trimming removed 1 base from V and 5 bases from J; junction bases left unmatched: 7. CDR3 region: CASSQVAGGFTEAFF. The CDR3 DNA reads TGTGCCAGCAGCCAAGTTGCAGGGGGGTTTACTGAAGCTTTCTTT.

This rearrangement joins TRBV15 to TRBJ2-7, with 8 bases fitting TRBD1. V lost 0 bases and J lost 4; bases outside the gene matches: 8. This CDR3 has 16 amino acids. Germline lookup yields CDR1 LNHNV and CDR2 YYDKDF (reference sequence). The CDR3 DNA sequence: TGTGCCACCAGCAGAGATACAGGACAGGGTCTTTACGAGCAGTACTTC. Translated, it gives CATSRDTGQGLYEQYF.

The V gene is TRBV10-3, the J gene TRBJ2-7; 11 bases are a match to TRBD2. Germline-derived CDR1 and CDR2 are ENHRY and SYGVKD. Trimming cost V 4 bases and J 1 base; bases outside gene matches: 6. The CDR3 has 16 residues. The CDR3 DNA reads TGTGCCATCAGTGGCGGGACTAGCGGACAATCCTACGAGCAGTACTTC. This codes for CAISGGTSGQSYEQYF.

The table lists this clone with a few counts. V is TRBV6-5 and J is TRBJ2-7; 8 bases fit TRBD2. V trimming: 4 bases; J trimming: 6 bases; junction bases outside the gene matches: 2. The CDR3 runs 12 residues. Germline V gives CDR1 MNHEY, CDR2 SVGAGI. The CDR3 nucleotides are TGTGCCAGCAGTTTTGCGGGAGGCGAGCAGTACTTC. Amino acids: CASSFAGGEQYF.

The chain carries TRBV6-1 and TRBJ1-3, with 9 nucleotides matching TRBD1. Germline lookup yields CDR1 MNHNS and CDR2 SASEGT. J gave up 8 bases and V 2 bases, and 7 bases lay outside the gene matches. CDR3 length equals 15 residues. The CDR3 protein is CASSERGQGQDTIYF. The CDR3, as DNA: TGTGCCAGCAGTGAAAGGGGACAGGGTCAAGACACCATATATTTT.

V and J are TRBV4-3 and TRBJ2-4, with D perhaps matching TRBD2 (6 bases). The germline CDR1 and CDR2 sequences are LGHNA and YSLEER. V gave up 0 bases and J gave up 0 bases, with 12 bases separating them. The CDR3 is 17 residues long. The DNA for the CDR3 is TGCGCCAGCAGCCAAGATGGGGGGAGGCAAGCCAAAAACATTCAGTACTTC. Protein sequence: CASSQDGGRQAKNIQYF.

This rearrangement joins TRBV6-4 to TRBJ2-3; D is unclear. The V end lost 4 bases, the J end lost 4 bases, and 9 bases lay between the germline ends. CDR1 and CDR2 from the germline V gene are MRHNA and SNTAGT. The CDR3 is 13 residues long. The CDR3 loop reads CASSVESADTQYF. CDR3 nucleotides: TGTGCCAGCAGTGTCGAGAGCGCAGATACGCAGTATTTT.